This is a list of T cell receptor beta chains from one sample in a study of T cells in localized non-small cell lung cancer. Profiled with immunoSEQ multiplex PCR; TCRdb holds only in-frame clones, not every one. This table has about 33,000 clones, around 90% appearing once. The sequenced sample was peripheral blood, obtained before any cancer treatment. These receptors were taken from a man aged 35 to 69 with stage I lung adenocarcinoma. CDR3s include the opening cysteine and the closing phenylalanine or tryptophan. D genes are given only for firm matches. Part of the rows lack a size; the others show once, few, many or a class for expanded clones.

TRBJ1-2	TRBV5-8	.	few	CASSLALFGGRGSDGYTF	TGTGCCAGCAGCTTGGCCTTATTCGGGGGGCGAGGTTCGGATGGCTACACCTTC
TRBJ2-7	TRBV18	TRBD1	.	CASLPGQGNHEQYF	TGTGCCAGCTTACCCGGACAGGGGAACCACGAGCAGTACTTC
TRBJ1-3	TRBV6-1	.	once	CASEARSSGNTIYF	TGTGCCAGCGAGGCGAGGTCCTCTGGAAACACCATATATTTT
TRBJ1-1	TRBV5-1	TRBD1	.	CASSPDREFFTNTEAFF	TGCGCCAGCAGCCCGGACAGGGAATTTTTCACGAACACTGAAGCTTTCTTT
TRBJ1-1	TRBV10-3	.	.	CAIKAGQGLNTEAFF	TGTGCCATCAAGGCTGGTCAAGGATTGAACACTGAAGCTTTCTTT
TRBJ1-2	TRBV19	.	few	CASSIGTSNYGYTF	TGTGCCAGTAGTATTGGGACATCTAACTATGGCTACACCTTC
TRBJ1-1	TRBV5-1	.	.	CASSLTVMNTEAFF	TGCGCCAGCAGCTTGACAGTTATGAACACTGAAGCTTTCTTT
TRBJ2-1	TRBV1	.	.	CTSSQDQPGNEQFF	TGCACCAGCAGCCAAGACCAACCGGGCAATGAGCAGTTCTTC
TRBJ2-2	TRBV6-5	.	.	CASSSGPDTGELFF	TGTGCCAGCAGTTCCGGGCCCGACACCGGGGAGCTGTTTTTT
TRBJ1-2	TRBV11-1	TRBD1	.	CASSSPPGQTLLGTF	TGTGCCAGCAGCTCGCCTCCGGGACAGACTTTGCTTGGCACCTTC
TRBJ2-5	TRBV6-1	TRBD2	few	CASSEPAGVYQETQYF	TGTGCCAGCAGTGAACCAGCGGGGGTTTACCAAGAGACCCAGTACTTC
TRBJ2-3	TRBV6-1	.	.	CASSAYRVSTDTQYF	TGTGCCAGCAGTGCCTACAGGGTTAGCACAGATACGCAGTATTTT
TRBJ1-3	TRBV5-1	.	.	CASSGTGHSGNTIYF	TGCGCCAGCTCCGGGACGGGGCACTCTGGAAACACCATATATTTT
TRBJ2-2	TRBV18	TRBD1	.	CASSLRTGDTGELFF	TGTGCCAGCTCCCTCAGGACAGGGGATACCGGGGAGCTGTTTTTT
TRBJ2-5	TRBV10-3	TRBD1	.	CAISTRDRAETQYF	TGTGCCATCAGTACCCGGGACAGGGCCGAGACCCAGTACTTC
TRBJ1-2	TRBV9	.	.	CASSAQTGTYGYTF	TGTGCCAGCAGCGCCCAGACAGGAACATATGGCTACACCTTC
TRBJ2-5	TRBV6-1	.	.	CASSEVGMGGSGQETQYF	TGTGCCAGCAGTGAAGTGGGGATGGGTGGGTCAGGTCAAGAGACCCAGTACTTC
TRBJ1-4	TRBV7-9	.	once	CASSSYVEGEKLFF	TGTGCCAGCAGCTCTTACGTAGAGGGTGAAAAACTGTTTTTT
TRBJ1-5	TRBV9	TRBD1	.	CASSPGTGALNQPQHF	TGTGCCAGCAGCCCCGGGACAGGGGCTCTAAATCAGCCCCAGCATTTT
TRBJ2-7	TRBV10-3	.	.	CATLEGFPYEQYF	TGTGCCACCCTCGAGGGTTTCCCCTACGAGCAGTACTTC
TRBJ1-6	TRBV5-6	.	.	CASSLGHNNSPLHF	TGTGCCAGCAGCTTGGGACATAATAATTCACCCCTCCACTTT
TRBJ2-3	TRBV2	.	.	CASSIRGFGADTQYF	TGTGCCAGCAGCATCAGGGGATTCGGGGCAGATACGCAGTATTTT
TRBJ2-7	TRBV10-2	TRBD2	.	CASSLAGQAYEQYF	TGCGCCAGCAGCCTAGCGGGGCAAGCCTACGAGCAGTACTTC
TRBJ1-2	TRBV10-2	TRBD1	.	CASSQGQGKLYYGYTF	TGCGCCAGCAGCCAGGGACAGGGAAAGCTTTACTATGGCTACACCTTC
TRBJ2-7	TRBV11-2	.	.	CASSLEGAPSYEQYF	TGTGCCAGCAGCTTAGAAGGGGCCCCTTCCTACGAGCAGTACTTC
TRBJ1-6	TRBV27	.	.	CASSSPRDTYSPLHF	TGTGCCAGCAGTTCTCCCCGGGACACCTATTCACCCCTCCACTTT